A single sample is the source of the 2 T cell receptor beta chains below, sequenced in a study of Ad26.COV2.S vaccination and SARS-CoV-2 variants. As for treatment: 19 received Ad26.COV2.S at low or high dose, single or two shots; about five received placebo; per-sample allocation not given. Specimen acquisition occurred on day 63 following the initial vaccine or placebo injection. Clones were sequenced by immunoSEQ multiplex PCR, and TCRdb holds only the in-frame ones, with some missing. The table records 350,000 to 400,000 clones, 75% to 90% of them present only once. Here the sequenced sample was peripheral blood, taken in a trial of Ad26.COV2.S vaccine versus placebo. All receptors derive from a person between 18 and 65 years old who received the Ad26.COV2.S COVID-19 vaccine or a placebo.

This chain links TRBV4-1 with TRBJ2-7; D is ambiguous. V was trimmed by 2 bases and J by 3 bases, leaving 11 bases between them. Per germline, CDR1 MGHRA and CDR2 YSYEKL. The CDR3 has 14 residues. CDR3 amino acids: CASSQPTDNYEQYF. The CDR3 region has the DNA TGCGCCAGCAGCCAACCCACAGATAACTACGAGCAGTACTTC.

The chain couples TRBV5-6 to TRBJ2-7, with D unresolved. Germline V gene lookup returns CDR1 SGHDT and CDR2 YYEEEE. Trimming pared 0 bases from V and 4 bases from J, leaving 8 bases between. The length of the CDR3 is 13 residues. This CDR3 is CASSLVSTYEQYF. The CDR3 DNA reads TGTGCCAGCAGCTTGGTATCCACTTACGAGCAGTACTTC.